Listed below are T cell receptor beta chains from one sample, sequenced in a study of T-cell memory formation after mild COVID-19. TCRdb passed the 5' RACE reads through MiXCR, listing each CDR3 protein once. The data contain approximately 450,000 distinct CDR3 sequences, 15% to 20% of them singletons. Sequenced: PBMCs or a T cell subset sorted from them (not recorded which). The receptors here all came from an adult woman who had mild COVID-19 (a few samples of this study predate the infection). Cell type and time point are not known. Both conserved end residues are trimmed from each CDR3. The order of the fields is V gene, CDR3 protein.

V: TRBV7-3; CDR3: ASSHGYGITAYNEQF
V: TRBV4-1; CDR3: ASSQGETVSNQPQH
V: TRBV6-5; CDR3: ASSRLANYGYT
V: TRBV29-1; CDR3: SVGPSGGLKTQY
V: TRBV2; CDR3: ASSDSVNTQY
V: TRBV30; CDR3: AWSELEAGWFGYT
V: TRBV12-3/TRBV12-4; CDR3: ASSPSGLAGGSSYNEQF
V: TRBV10-3; CDR3: AISAGGQGFDTEAF
V: TRBV4-1; CDR3: ASMSGGSAF
V: TRBV5-8; CDR3: ASSTHQP
V: TRBV2; CDR3: ASTRPPGHSNEQF
V: TRBV19; CDR3: ASSNPFVGSNEKLF
V: TRBV19; CDR3: ASSIVQGNEQF
V: TRBV7-2; CDR3: ASSLGAGTYNEQF
V: TRBV7-9; CDR3: ASSLQATNEKLF
V: TRBV29-1; CDR3: SAGLEVPYEQY
V: TRBV12-3/TRBV12-4; CDR3: ASSLERGQETQY
V: TRBV24-1; CDR3: ATSPRGLRTGELF
V: TRBV7-2; CDR3: ASSPGGQGAPLYGYT
V: TRBV24-1; CDR3: ATSDRDIYEQY
V: TRBV5-4; CDR3: ASSLALGVGAYEQY
V: TRBV5-1; CDR3: ASSLGDLPNQPQH
V: TRBV10-3; CDR3: AIGLAESYEQY
V: TRBV5-1; CDR3: ASSQDGDSRPQH
V: TRBV14; CDR3: ASSQDSGGETQY
V: TRBV7-2; CDR3: ASSLASGQPQH
V: TRBV20-1; CDR3: SARGRTSYNSPLH
V: TRBV20-1; CDR3: SARGRLAGGNGELF
V: TRBV20-1; CDR3: SARVTSGRGNTQY
V: TRBV7-8; CDR3: ASSLVGSGSP